The 10 T cell receptor beta chains presented below share a single source sample, sequenced in a study of long-term antiretroviral therapy in people with HIV. immunoSEQ v3.0 was run at survey level. Clones were sequenced by immunoSEQ multiplex PCR, and TCRdb holds only the in-frame ones, with some missing. The data show 20,000 to 25,000 clones, around four fifths seen once. The sample in question was unsorted PBMCs, obtained 1.6 years after starting antiretroviral therapy. Every receptor here comes from a man aged 40-49 years with HIV.

The genes are TRBV7-9 and TRBJ1-1, with TRBD1 as a possible D gene (6 bases). Trimming shortened V by 6 bases and J by 7 bases, and 15 bases separated the two germline ends. This CDR3 has 13 amino acids. In germline, CDR1 is SEHNR, CDR2 FQNEAQ (reference sequence). CDR3 region: CASSPGGPGEAFF. The CDR3 nucleotides read TGTGCCAGCAGTCCCGGGGGGCCTGGTGAAGCTTTCTTT.

The chain is built from TRBV6-6 and TRBJ2-1; weak D call: TRBD1 (5 bases). Germline CDR1 MNHNY, CDR2 SVGAGI (reference sequence). V lost 2 bases and J 2 bases, leaving 7 bases between the germline ends. The CDR3 length is 14 residues. This CDR3 is CASSYVGAYNEQFF. The CDR3 bases are TGTGCCAGCAGTTACGTAGGGGCCTACAATGAGCAGTTCTTC.

The chain employs TRBV9 and TRBJ2-7; 7 bases are shared with TRBD1. The CDR3 is 15 amino acids. V lost 0 bases and J lost 0; bases outside the gene matches: 3. The germline V gene has CDR1 SGDLS and CDR2 YYNGEE. The CDR3 region has the DNA TGTGCCAGCAGCGTAGGTTGGGACAGCTCCTACGAGCAGTACTTC. Residues: CASSVGWDSSYEQYF. Variable domain in full (rest from reference TRBV9 and TRBJ2-7): DSGVTQTPKHLITATGQRVTLRCSPRSGDLSVYWYQQSLDQGLQFLIQYYNGEERAKGNILERFSAQQFPDLHSELNLSSLELGDSALYFCASSVGWDSSYEQYFGPGTRLTVT.

V and J are TRBV5-6 and TRBJ2-7; 12 nucleotides match TRBD2. CDR3 length: 17 amino acids. V shed 1 base and J 6 bases; nucleotides not matched to a gene: 11. In germline, CDR1 is SGHDT, CDR2 YYEEEE. DNA of the CDR3: TGTGCCAGCAGCTTGCAGAGGACTAGCGGGACCTCCGCCGAGCAGTACTTC. Translation: CASSLQRTSGTSAEQYF.

This chain connects TRBV5-6 to TRBJ2-7, with D perhaps TRBD1 (5 bases). The CDR3 covers 16 residues. Germline V CDR1 and CDR2: SGHDT, YYEEEE. With 0 bases removed from V and 5 bases from J, the gap between germline ends came to 18 bases. CDR3 loop: CASSLEVTDLPDEQYF. The CDR3 coding sequence is TGTGCCAGCAGCTTGGAGGTGACAGATCTTCCCGACGAGCAGTACTTC.

The V gene is TRBV10-3, the J gene TRBJ1-1; a weak D match, TRBD1 (5 bases). CDR1 ENHRY and CDR2 SYGVKD come from the germline V gene. There are 15 residues in the CDR3. The V end lost 5 bases, the J end lost 1 base, and 14 bases lay between the germline ends. The chain's CDR3 is CAISPAGGENTEAFF. The CDR3 region has the DNA TGTGCCATCAGTCCAGCGGGGGGGGAGAACACTGAAGCTTTCTTT.

This clone occurred a few times. The genes are TRBV7-6 and TRBJ2-3; TRBD1 might be the D (6 bases). The CDR3 runs 16 residues. The V end lost 4 bases, the J end lost 1 base, and 15 bases lay between the germline ends. Germline V gene data show CDR1 as SGHVS and CDR2 as FNYEAQ. The CDR3, as DNA: TGTGCCAGCAGCTCCAATATGGGGGCCCGCACAGATACGCAGTATTTT. Protein product: CASSSNMGARTDTQYF.

The chain has TRBV2 and TRBJ1-2, with 8 bases that match TRBD1. Looked up from germline, CDR1 is SNHLY and CDR2 is FYNNEI. The CDR3 sequence is 15 residues long. Trimming took 6 bases from V and 7 from J; bases not matched to a gene: 13. The CDR3: CASRRTRTGTVGYTF. CDR3 sequence (DNA): TGTGCCAGCAGGAGAACTCGGACAGGGACGGTTGGCTACACCTTC. The full variable domain, with the rest looked up from reference TRBV2 and TRBJ1-2, is EPEVTQTPSHQVTQMGQEVILRCVPISNHLYFYWYRQILGQKVEFLVSFYNNEISEKSEIFDDQFSVERPDGSNFTLKIRSTKLEDSAMYFCASRRTRTGTVGYTFGSGTRLTVV.

V and J are TRBV4-1 and TRBJ2-3; perhaps TRBD1 as D (5 bases). Germline CDR1 MGHRA, CDR2 YSYEKL. This CDR3 is built from 15 residues. V lost 4 bases to trimming and J lost 4 bases, with 15 bases between them. CDR3 in DNA: TGCGCCAGCAGCCTAAGGCACGTAGGGGCAGATACGCAGTATTTT. It encodes CASSLRHVGADTQYF.

This clone was detected only a few times. The chain links TRBV11-2 to TRBJ2-7, with 9 bases matching TRBD1. The CDR3 spans 16 residues. Per the germline V gene, CDR1 is SGHAT and CDR2 is FQNNGV. The V and J ends lost 6 bases and 1 base, in that order; junction bases with no gene match: 10. CDR3 sequence (DNA): TGTGCCAGCAGACCTACCGGGACAGGGATTTCCTACGAGCAGTACTTC. Protein: CASRPTGTGISYEQYF.